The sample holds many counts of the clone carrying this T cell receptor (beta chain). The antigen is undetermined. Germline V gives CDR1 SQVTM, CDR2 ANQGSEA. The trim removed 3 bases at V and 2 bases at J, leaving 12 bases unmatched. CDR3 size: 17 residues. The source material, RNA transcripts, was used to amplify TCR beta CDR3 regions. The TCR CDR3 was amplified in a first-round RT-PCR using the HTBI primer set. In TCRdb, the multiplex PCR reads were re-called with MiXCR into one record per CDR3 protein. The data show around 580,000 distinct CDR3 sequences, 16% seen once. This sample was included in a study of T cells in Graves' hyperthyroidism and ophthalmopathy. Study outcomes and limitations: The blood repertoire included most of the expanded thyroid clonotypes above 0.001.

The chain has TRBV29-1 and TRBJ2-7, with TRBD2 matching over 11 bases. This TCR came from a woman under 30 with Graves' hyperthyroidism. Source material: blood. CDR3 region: CSVEVSGGLAATYEQYF. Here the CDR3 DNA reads TGCAGCGTTGAGGTCAGTGGGGGACTAGCGGCGACCTACGAGCAGTACTTC.